This T cell receptor beta chain was documented in a study of blood T cells in healthy people across ages. The study's findings and limits: Possibly, changes in expanded clonotypes were confounded because donor CMV status was unknown. Naive CD4+ cell counts and diversity both ran higher in long-lived than in aged donors.

Together with a sample-barcoded 5' primer, a J-beta primer mix was included in a second PCR lasting 7 to 11 cycles. TCRdb reprocessed the 5' RACE reads via MiXCR and lists one record per CDR3 protein. This sample has about 800,000 distinct CDR3 sequences, with more than 45% found just once. CDR3 length: 13 residues. Germline V lookup: CDR1 MNHEY, CDR2 SVGAGI. The V end lost 0 bases, the J end lost 8 bases, and 8 bases lay between the germline ends. This clonotype was recorded a few times. What it recognizes is unknown. The study drew donors from healthy Caucasian individuals in Russia aged about 6 to 90.

The source material was blood. The receptor was derived from a man aged 30 to 39 in good health. This chain uses TRBV6-5 with TRBJ2-1; D uncertain. The CDR3 protein is CASSYSNGYEQFF. CDR3 DNA: TGTGCCAGCAGTTACTCGAACGGTTATGAGCAGTTCTTC.